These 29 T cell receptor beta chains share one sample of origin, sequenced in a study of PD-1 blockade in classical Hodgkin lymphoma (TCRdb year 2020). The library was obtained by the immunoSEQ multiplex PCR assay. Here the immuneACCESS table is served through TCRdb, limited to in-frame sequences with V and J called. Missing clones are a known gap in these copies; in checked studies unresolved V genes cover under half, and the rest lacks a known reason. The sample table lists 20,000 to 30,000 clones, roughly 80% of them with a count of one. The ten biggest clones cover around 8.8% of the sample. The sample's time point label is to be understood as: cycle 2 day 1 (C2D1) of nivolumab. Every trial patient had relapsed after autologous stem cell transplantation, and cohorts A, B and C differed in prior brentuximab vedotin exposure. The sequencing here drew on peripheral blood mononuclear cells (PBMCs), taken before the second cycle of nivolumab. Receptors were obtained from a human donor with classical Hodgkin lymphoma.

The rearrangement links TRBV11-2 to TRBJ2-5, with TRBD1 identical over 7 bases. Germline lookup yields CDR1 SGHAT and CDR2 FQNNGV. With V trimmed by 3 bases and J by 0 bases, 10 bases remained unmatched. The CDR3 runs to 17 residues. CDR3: CASSLTRLTGNQETQYF. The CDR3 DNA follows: TGTGCCAGCAGCTTGACTCGCCTGACAGGGAACCAAGAGACCCAGTACTTC.

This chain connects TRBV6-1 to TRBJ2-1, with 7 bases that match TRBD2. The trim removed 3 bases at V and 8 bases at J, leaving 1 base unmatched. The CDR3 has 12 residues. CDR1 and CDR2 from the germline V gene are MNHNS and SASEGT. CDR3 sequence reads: CASSEGGDEQFF. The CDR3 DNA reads TGTGCCAGCAGTGAGGGAGGGGATGAGCAGTTCTTC.

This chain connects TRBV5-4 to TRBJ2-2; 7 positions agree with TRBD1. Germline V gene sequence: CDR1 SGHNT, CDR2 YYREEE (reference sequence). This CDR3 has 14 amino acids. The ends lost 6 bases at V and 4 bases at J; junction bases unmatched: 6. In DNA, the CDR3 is TGTGCCAGCATGACAGGGTTGGGCACCGGGGAGCTGTTTTTT. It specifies CASMTGLGTGELFF. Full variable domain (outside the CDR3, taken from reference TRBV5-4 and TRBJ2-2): ETGVTQSPTHLIKTRGQQVTLRCSSQSGHNTVSWYQQALGQGPQFIFQYYREEENGRGNFPPRFSGLQFPNYSSELNVNALELDDSALYLCASMTGLGTGELFFGEGSRLTVL.

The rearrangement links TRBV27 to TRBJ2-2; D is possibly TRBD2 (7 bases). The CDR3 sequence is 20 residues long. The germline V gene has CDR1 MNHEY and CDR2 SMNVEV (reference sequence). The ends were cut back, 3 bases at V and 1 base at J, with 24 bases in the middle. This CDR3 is CASSFLGHTILAGNTGELFF. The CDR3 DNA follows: TGTGCCAGCAGTTTTCTGGGACACACTATCTTAGCGGGGAACACCGGGGAGCTGTTTTTT.

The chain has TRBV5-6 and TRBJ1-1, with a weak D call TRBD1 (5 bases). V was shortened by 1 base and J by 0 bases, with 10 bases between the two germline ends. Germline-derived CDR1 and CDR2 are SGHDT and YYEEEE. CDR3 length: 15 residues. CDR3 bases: TGTGCCAGCAGCTTGATGGGGGGTTTGAACACTGAAGCTTTCTTT. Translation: CASSLMGGLNTEAFF.

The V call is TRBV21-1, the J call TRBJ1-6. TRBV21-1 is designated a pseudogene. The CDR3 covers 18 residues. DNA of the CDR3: TGTGCCAGCAGAGTCTGCGTGCTACACATACATCATAATTCACCCCTCCACTTT. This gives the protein CASRVCVLHIHHNSPLHF.

CDR3 coding DNA: TGTGCCAGCAGCCCTACGACAGAGGGGAATGAGCAGTTCTTC. Residues: CASSPTTEGNEQFF. This rearrangement joins TRBV7-9 to TRBJ2-1, with D tentatively TRBD1 or TRBD2 (5 bases each). The CDR3 has 14 amino acids. Germline assignment: CDR1 SEHNR and CDR2 FQNEAQ (reference sequence). V was clipped by 5 bases and J by 7 bases, with 15 bases between them.

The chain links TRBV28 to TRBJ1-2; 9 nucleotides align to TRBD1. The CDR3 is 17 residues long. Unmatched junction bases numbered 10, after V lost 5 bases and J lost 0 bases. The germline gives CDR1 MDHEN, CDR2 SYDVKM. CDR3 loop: CASSTMGQGTSNYGYTF. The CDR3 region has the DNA TGTGCCAGCAGTACCATGGGACAGGGTACCTCTAACTATGGCTACACCTTC.

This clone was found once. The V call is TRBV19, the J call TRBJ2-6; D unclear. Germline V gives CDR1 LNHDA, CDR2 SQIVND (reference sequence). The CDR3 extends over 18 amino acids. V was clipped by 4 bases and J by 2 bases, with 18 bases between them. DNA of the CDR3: TGTGCCAGTAGTAACCCCCGGCTGCGAGATACTGGGGCCAACGTCCTGACTTTC. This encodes CASSNPRLRDTGANVLTF.

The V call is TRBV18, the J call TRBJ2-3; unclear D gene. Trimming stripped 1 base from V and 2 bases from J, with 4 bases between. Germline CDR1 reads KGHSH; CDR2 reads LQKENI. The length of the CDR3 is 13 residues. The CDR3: CASSPLPTDTQYF. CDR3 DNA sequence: TGTGCCAGCTCACCACTGCCCACAGATACGCAGTATTTT. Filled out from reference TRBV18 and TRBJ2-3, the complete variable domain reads NAGVMQNPRHLVRRRGQEARLRCSPMKGHSHVYWYRQLPEEGLKFMVYLQKENIIDESGMPKERFSAEFPKEGPSILRIQQVVRGDSAAYFCASSPLPTDTQYFGPGTRLTVL.

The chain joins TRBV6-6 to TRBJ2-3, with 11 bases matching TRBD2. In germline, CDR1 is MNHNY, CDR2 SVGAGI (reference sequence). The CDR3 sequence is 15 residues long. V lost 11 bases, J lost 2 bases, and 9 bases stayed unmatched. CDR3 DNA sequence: TGTGCCGTCTGGGGACTAGCGGAAAACACAGATACGCAGTATTTT. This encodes CAVWGLAENTDTQYF.

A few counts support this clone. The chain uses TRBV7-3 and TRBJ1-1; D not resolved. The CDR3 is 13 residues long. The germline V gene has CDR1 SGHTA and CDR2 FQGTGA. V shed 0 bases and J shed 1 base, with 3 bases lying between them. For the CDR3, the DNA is TGTGCCAGCAGCTTAACAGGGAACACTGAAGCTTTCTTT. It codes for CASSLTGNTEAFF.

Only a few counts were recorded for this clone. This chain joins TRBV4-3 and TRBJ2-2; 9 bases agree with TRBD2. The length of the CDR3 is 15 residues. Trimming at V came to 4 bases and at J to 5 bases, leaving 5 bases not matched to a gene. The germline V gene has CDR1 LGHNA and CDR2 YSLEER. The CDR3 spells CASSLGLARTGELFF. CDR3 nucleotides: TGCGCCAGCAGCCTTGGACTAGCGAGGACCGGGGAGCTGTTTTTT.

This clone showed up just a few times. The CDR3 DNA reads TGTGCCAGCAGGGGGGGGTTCGATTACAATGAGCAGTTCTTC. This sequence encodes CASRGGFDYNEQFF. V usage is TRBV2 and J usage is TRBJ2-1; 7 bases match TRBD2. CDR3 length equals 14 residues. Germline V CDR1 and CDR2: SNHLY, FYNNEI. Trimming cost V 6 bases and J 4 bases; bases outside gene matches: 6.

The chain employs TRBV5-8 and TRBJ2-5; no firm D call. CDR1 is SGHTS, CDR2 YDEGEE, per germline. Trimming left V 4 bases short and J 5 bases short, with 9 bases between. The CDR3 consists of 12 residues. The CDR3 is CASSGVRETQYF. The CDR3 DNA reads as TGTGCCAGCAGCGGAGTGAGGGAGACCCAGTACTTC. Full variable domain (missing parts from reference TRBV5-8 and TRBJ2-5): EAGVTQSPTHLIKTRGQQATLRCSPISGHTSVYWYQQALGLGLQFLLWYDEGEERNRGNFPPRFSGRQFPNYSSELNVNALELEDSALYLCASSGVRETQYFGPGTRLLVL.

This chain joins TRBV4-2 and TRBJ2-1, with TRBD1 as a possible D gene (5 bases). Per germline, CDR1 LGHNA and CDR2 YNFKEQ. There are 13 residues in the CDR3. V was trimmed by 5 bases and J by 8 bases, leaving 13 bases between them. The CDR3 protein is CASSFPGQDEQFF. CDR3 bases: TGTGCCAGCAGCTTCCCAGGGCAAGATGAGCAGTTCTTC.

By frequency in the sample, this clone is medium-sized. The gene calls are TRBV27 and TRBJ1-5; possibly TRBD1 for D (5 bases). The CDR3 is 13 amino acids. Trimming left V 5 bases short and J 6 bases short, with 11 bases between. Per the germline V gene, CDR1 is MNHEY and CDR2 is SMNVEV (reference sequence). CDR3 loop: CASSARVGQPQHF. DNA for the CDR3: TGTGCCAGCAGTGCCAGGGTAGGTCAGCCCCAGCATTTT.

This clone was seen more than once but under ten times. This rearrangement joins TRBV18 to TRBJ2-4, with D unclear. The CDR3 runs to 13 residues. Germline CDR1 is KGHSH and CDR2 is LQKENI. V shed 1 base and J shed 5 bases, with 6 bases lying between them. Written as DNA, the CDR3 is TGTGCCAGCTCACCACTGGCAGAAAACATTCAGTACTTC. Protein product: CASSPLAENIQYF.

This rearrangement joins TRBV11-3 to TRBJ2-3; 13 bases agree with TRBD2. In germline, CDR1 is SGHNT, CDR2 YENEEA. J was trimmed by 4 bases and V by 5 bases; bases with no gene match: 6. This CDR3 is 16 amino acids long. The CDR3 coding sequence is TGTGCCAGCAGCCAAGGGACTAGCGGGGTTTCAGATACGCAGTATTTT. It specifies CASSQGTSGVSDTQYF.

For the CDR3, the DNA is TGTGCCAGTAGTATCAAGGTGGATCAGCCCCAGCATTTT. Protein product: CASSIKVDQPQHF. The chain joins TRBV19 to TRBJ1-5; no definite D call. The germline CDR1 and CDR2 sequences are LNHDA and SQIVND (reference sequence). The CDR3 runs to 13 residues. Trimming took 3 bases from V and 5 from J, leaving 8 bases between them. Full variable domain (rest looked up from reference TRBV19 and TRBJ1-5): DGGITQSPKYLFRKEGQNVTLSCEQNLNHDAMYWYRQDPGQGLRLIYYSQIVNDFQKGDIAEGYSVSREKKESFPLTVTSAQKNPTAFYLCASSIKVDQPQHFGDGTRLSIL.

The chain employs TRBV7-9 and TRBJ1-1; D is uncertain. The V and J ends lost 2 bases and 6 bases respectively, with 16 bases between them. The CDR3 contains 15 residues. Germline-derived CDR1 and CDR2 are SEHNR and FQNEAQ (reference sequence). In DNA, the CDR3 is TGTGCCAGCAGCTTATCGGGCAGCCTCCTGGCTGAAGCTTTCTTT. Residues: CASSLSGSLLAEAFF.

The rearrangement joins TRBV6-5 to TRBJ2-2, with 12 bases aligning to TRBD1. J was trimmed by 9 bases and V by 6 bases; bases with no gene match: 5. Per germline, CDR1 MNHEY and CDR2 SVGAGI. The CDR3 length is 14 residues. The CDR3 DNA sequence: TGTGCCAGCAGCTGGGGACAGGGGGCTTGGGAGCTGTTTTTT. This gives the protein CASSWGQGAWELFF.

The CDR3 is CASSYLEGRVSPLHF. Written as DNA, the CDR3 is TGCGCCAGCAGCTACCTAGAGGGAAGGGTTTCACCCCTCCACTTT. The chain joins TRBV10-2 to TRBJ1-6, with D hard to call. CDR1 and CDR2 from the germline V gene are WSHSY and SAAADI. V was trimmed by 6 bases and J by 9 bases, leaving 18 bases between them. There are 15 residues in the CDR3.

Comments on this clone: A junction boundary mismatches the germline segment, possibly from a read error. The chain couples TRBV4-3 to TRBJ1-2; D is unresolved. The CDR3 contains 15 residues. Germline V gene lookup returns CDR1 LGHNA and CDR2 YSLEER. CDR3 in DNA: TGCGCCAGCAGCCAAGTGTCTAAGGGAAACTACGGCTACACCTTC. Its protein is CASSQVSKGNYGYTF.

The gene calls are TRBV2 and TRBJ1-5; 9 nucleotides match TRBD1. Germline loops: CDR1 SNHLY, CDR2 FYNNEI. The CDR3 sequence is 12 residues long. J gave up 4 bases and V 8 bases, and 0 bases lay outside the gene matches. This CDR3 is CASGTGNQPQHF. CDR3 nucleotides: TGTGCCAGCGGGACAGGGAATCAGCCCCAGCATTTT.

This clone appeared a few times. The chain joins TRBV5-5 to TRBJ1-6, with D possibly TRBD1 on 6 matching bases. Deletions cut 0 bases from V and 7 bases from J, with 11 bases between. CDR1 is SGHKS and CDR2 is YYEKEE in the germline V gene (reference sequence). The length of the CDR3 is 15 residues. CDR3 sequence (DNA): TGTGCCAGCAGCTTGGTAGGGGGTGGGAATTCACCCCTCCACTTT. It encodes CASSLVGGGNSPLHF. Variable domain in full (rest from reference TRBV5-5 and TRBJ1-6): DAGVTQSPTHLIKTRGQQVTLRCSPISGHKSVSWYQQVLGQGPQFIFQYYEKEERGRGNFPDRFSARQFPNYSSELNVNALLLGDSALYLCASSLVGGGNSPLHFGNGTRLTVT.

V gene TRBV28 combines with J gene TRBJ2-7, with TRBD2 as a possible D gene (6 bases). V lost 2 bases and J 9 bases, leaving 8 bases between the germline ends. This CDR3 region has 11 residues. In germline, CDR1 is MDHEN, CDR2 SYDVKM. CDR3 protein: CASSLGEAQYF. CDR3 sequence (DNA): TGTGCCAGCAGTTTAGGGGAGGCGCAGTACTTC.

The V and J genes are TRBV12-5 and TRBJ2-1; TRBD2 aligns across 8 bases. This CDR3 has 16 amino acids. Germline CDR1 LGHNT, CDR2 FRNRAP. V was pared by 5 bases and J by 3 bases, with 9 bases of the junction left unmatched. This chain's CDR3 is CASGTQIAGYYNEQFF. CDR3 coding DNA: TGTGCTAGTGGTACCCAAATAGCGGGGTACTACAATGAGCAGTTCTTC.

The CDR3 spells CASSSNTETQYF. CDR3 coding DNA: TGTGCCAGCAGTTCAAATACAGAGACCCAGTACTTC. The genes are TRBV27 and TRBJ2-5; no firm D call. There are 12 residues in the CDR3. V lost 4 bases, J lost 4 bases, and 7 bases lay in between. The germline V gene encodes CDR1 MNHEY and CDR2 SMNVEV (reference sequence).